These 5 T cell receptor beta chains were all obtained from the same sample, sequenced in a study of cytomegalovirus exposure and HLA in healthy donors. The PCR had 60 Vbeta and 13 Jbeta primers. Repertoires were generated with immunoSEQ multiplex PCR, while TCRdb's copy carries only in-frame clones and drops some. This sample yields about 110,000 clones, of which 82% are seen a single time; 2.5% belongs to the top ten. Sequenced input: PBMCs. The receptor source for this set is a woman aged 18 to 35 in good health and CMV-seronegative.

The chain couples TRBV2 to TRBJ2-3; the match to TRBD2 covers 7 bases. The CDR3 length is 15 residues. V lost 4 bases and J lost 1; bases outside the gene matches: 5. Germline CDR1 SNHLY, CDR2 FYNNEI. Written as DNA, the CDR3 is TGTGCCAGCAGTGGCCTAGCGGCCCGCACAGATACGCAGTATTTT. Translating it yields CASSGLAARTDTQYF.

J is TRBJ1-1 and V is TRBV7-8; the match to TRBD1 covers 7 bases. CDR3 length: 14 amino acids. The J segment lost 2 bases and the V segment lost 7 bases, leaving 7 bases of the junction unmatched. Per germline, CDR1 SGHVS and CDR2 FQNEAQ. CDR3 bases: TGTGCCAGCACCTTCGGGACAGCAAACACTGAAGCTTTCTTT. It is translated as CASTFGTANTEAFF.

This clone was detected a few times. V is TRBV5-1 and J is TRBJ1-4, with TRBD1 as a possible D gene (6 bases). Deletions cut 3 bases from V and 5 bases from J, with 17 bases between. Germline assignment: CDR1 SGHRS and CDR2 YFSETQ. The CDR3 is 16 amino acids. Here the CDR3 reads CASSSDSRGENEKLFF. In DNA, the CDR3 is TGCGCCAGCAGCTCGGACAGCCGGGGTGAGAATGAAAAACTGTTTTTT. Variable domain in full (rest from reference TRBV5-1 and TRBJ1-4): KAGVTQTPRYLIKTRGQQVTLSCSPISGHRSVSWYQQTPGQGLQFLFEYFSETQRNKGNFPGRFSGRQFSNSRSEMNVSTLELGDSALYLCASSSDSRGENEKLFFGSGTQLSVL.

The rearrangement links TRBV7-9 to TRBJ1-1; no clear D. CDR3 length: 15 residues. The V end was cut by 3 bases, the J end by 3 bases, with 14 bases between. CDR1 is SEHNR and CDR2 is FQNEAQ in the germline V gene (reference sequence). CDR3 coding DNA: TGTGCCAGCAGCTTGGGCCTCCCGCAATACACTGAAGCTTTCTTT. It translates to CASSLGLPQYTEAFF.

The CDR3 spells CASSTGYGYTF. The CDR3 DNA is TGCGCCAGCAGTACAGGGTACGGCTACACCTTC. This rearrangement joins TRBV10-2 to TRBJ1-2, with D perhaps matching TRBD1 (6 bases). V was trimmed by 5 bases and J by 8 bases, leaving 9 bases between them. This CDR3 has 11 residues. Per germline, CDR1 WSHSY and CDR2 SAAADI.